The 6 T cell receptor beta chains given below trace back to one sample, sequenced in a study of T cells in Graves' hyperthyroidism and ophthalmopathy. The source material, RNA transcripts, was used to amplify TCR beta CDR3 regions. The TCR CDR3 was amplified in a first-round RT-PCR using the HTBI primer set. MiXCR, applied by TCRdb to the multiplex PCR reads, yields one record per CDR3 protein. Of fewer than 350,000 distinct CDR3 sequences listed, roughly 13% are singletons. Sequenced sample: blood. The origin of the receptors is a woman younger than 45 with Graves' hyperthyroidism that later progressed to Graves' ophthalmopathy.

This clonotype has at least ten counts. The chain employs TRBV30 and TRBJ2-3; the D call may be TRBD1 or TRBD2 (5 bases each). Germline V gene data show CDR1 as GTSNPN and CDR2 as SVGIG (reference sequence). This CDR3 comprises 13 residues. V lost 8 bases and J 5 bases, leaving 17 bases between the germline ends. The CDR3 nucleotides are TGTGCCGGACGGGGCCCCGGTGAAGATACGCAGTATTTT. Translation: CAGRGPGEDTQYF.

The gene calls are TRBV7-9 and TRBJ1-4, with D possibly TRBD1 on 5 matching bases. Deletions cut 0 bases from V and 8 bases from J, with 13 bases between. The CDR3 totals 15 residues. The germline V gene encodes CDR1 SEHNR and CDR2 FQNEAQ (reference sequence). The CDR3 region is CASSLAGPKGEKLFF. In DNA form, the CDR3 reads TGTGCCAGCAGCTTAGCGGGACCAAAGGGGGAAAAACTGTTTTTT.

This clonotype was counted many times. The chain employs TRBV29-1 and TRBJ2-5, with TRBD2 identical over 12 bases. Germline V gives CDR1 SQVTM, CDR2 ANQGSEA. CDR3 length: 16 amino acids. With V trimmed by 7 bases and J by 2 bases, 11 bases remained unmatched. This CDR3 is CSAPGLAGASQETQYF. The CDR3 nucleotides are TGCAGCGCCCCGGGACTAGCGGGTGCCTCACAAGAGACCCAGTACTTC.

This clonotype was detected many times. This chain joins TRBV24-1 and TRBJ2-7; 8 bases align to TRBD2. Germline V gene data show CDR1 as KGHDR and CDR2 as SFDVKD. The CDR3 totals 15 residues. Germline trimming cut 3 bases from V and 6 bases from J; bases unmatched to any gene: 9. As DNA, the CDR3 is TGTGCCACCAGTGATGAGCCCAGCGGGAGTGGCGAGCAGTACTTC. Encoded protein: CATSDEPSGSGEQYF.

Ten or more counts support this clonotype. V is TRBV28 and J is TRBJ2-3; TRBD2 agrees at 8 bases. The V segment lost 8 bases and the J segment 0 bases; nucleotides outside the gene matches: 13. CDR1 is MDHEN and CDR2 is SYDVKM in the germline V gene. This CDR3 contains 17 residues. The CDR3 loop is CASSKFPGGMSTDTQYF. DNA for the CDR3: TGTGCCAGCTCTAAATTCCCGGGAGGGATGAGCACAGATACGCAGTATTTT.

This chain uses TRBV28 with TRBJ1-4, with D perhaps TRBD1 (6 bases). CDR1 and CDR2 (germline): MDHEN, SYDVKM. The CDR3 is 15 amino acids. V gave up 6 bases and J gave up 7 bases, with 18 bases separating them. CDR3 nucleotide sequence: TGTGCCAGCAGCTCAAGGGGGGGGAAAGGTGAAAAACTGTTTTTT. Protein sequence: CASSSRGGKGEKLFF.